Shown below are 17 T cell receptor beta chains from a single sample sequenced in a study of CD8 T cells in ankylosing spondylitis. TCRdb re-analysed the 5' RACE reads in MiXCR, keeping a single row per CDR3 protein. The data show 200,000 to 300,000 distinct CDR3 sequences, 8% to 9.5% seen once. The source material was blood, either unsorted or a sorted T cell fraction (not recorded which). The receptors stem from a male donor with ankylosing spondylitis or in good health (not recorded which).

This chain connects TRBV19 to TRBJ2-1; 9 nucleotides line up with TRBD1. The CDR3 spans 17 residues. Germline V gene data show CDR1 as LNHDA and CDR2 as SQIVND (reference sequence). The V gene end was trimmed by 5 bases and the J gene end by 8 bases; junction bases not matched to a gene: 16. CDR3: CASSPLTGGRYTDEQFF. CDR3 nucleotides: TGTGCCAGTAGTCCGCTGACAGGGGGTAGGTATACGGATGAGCAGTTCTTC.

This clonotype was seen ten or more times. This chain connects TRBV5-1 to TRBJ2-2, with D unresolved. The CDR3 has 15 amino acids. V lost 1 base and J lost 3, with 10 bases in between. Per the germline V gene, CDR1 is SGHRS and CDR2 is YFSETQ. The CDR3 sequence: CASSLTAADTGELFF. For the CDR3, the DNA is TGCGCCAGCAGCTTGACGGCGGCGGACACCGGGGAGCTGTTTTTT.

This clonotype was counted ten times or more. The chain joins TRBV4-3 to TRBJ2-3; weak D call: TRBD2 (5 bases). The CDR3 spans 14 residues. Germline CDR1 and CDR2: LGHNA and YSLEER. Trimming removed 5 bases at V and 11 bases at J, with 20 bases between. Written as DNA, the CDR3 is TGCGCCAGCAGCTCCTTGGTCCCTCAGAGGGTGCAGTATTTT. Translating gives CASSSLVPQRVQYF.

A few counts support this clonotype. The chain couples TRBV4-3 to TRBJ1-3; the D is unclear. V was pared by 0 bases and J by 3 bases, with 9 bases between. The CDR3 spans 15 residues. Germline V lookup: CDR1 LGHNA, CDR2 YSLEER. The CDR3 DNA follows: TGCGCCAGCAGCCAAGAAACCAGAGGTGGAAACACCATATATTTT. Its translation is CASSQETRGGNTIYF.

This clonotype was recorded many times. The chain carries TRBV5-1 and TRBJ2-1, with a weak D call TRBD2 (5 bases). Trimming removed 0 bases at V and 10 bases at J, with 14 bases between. CDR1 SGHRS and CDR2 YFSETQ come from the germline V gene. The CDR3 length is 14 residues. The CDR3 DNA sequence: TGCGCCAGCAGCTTGGCCTCGGTCCGAGGGGAGCAGTTCTTC. This encodes CASSLASVRGEQFF.

On this clonotype itself: A junction end diverges from the germline sequence, so it may reflect a read error. The rearrangement joins TRBV12-3 or TRBV12-4 to TRBJ2-7; D is possibly TRBD2 (6 bases). There are 13 residues in the CDR3. CDR3 amino acids: CASSLGGVYEQSF. Written as DNA, the CDR3 is TGTGCCAGCAGTTTAGGCGGGGTCTACGAGCAGTCCTTC.

The chain combines TRBV20-1 with TRBJ2-5, with 9 bases fitting TRBD2. Germline V gene data show CDR1 as DFQATT and CDR2 as SNEGSKA (reference sequence). There are 13 residues in the CDR3. CDR3 region: CSPQASGVETQYF. The CDR3 DNA reads TGCAGCCCCCAGGCTAGCGGGGTTGAGACCCAGTACTTC.

In its sample, this clonotype was seen many times. The CDR3 DNA reads TGCAGTGTATTTCACTCGAACACCGGGGAGCTGTTTTTT. This encodes CSVFHSNTGELFF. The genes are TRBV20-1 and TRBJ2-2, with D hard to call. Germline-derived CDR1 and CDR2 are DFQATT and SNEGSKA (reference sequence). The germline V and J ends were trimmed by 7 bases and 0 bases, with 9 bases remaining between them. The CDR3 consists of 13 residues.

The chain employs TRBV9 and TRBJ2-3, with 7 bases lining up with TRBD2. After removal of 0 bases from V and 5 bases from J, the junction contained 6 bases not matched to a gene. CDR1 is SGDLS and CDR2 is YYNGEE in the germline V gene. The CDR3 extends over 15 amino acids. CDR3 in DNA: TGTGCCAGCAGCGTAGCTCCAGGACTAGGAGATACGCAGTATTTT. It yields the protein CASSVAPGLGDTQYF.

This clonotype has a single count. A much more abundant neighbour one base away suggests this may be a read error. The rearrangement joins TRBV6-5 to TRBJ2-2; 7 nucleotides agree with TRBD2. The length of the CDR3 is 15 residues. Germline V gene data show CDR1 as MNHEY and CDR2 as SVGAGI. The CDR3 sequence: CVSSYTRREDGELFF. CDR3 DNA sequence: TGTGTCAGCAGTTACACCCGACGGGAGGACGGGGAGCTGTTTTTT.

The sample holds many counts of this clonotype. The rearrangement uses TRBV7-2 and TRBJ1-3; D perhaps matches TRBD1 (6 bases). Trimming removed 3 bases from V and 4 bases from J, with 16 bases in between. The CDR3 totals 16 residues. Germline V gene sequence: CDR1 SGHTA, CDR2 FQGNSA. The CDR3 bases are TGTGCCAGCAGCTTCTCTTCAACCGGACAGGGAAACACCATATATTTT. Translated: CASSFSSTGQGNTIYF.

This clonotype appeared many times. The V call is TRBV24-1, the J call TRBJ2-3; a weak D match, TRBD2 (6 bases). The CDR3 covers 15 residues. V lost 2 bases, J lost 8 bases, and 16 bases lay in between. The germline V gene has CDR1 KGHDR and CDR2 SFDVKD. The CDR3 spells CATSDSLASPSTQYF. Written as DNA, the CDR3 is TGTGCCACCAGTGATTCACTAGCCTCTCCGTCTACGCAGTATTTT.

This clonotype was observed at least ten times. The chain combines TRBV12-3 or TRBV12-4 with TRBJ2-7; D is possibly TRBD2 (5 bases). With 6 bases removed from V and 1 base from J, the gap between germline ends came to 13 bases. This CDR3 contains 14 residues. CDR3 in DNA: TGTGCCAGCAGCCGAGGGCAAGGTTCCTACGAGCAGTACTTC. Its translation: CASSRGQGSYEQYF.

This clonotype was seen many times. J is TRBJ1-4 and V is TRBV19, with TRBD1 matching over 9 bases. This CDR3 region has 15 residues. Trimming took 4 bases from V and 2 from J; bases not matched to a gene: 2. Germline V gene lookup returns CDR1 LNHDA and CDR2 SQIVND (reference sequence). CDR3 amino acids: CASSTGQGTNEKLFF. The CDR3 DNA reads as TGTGCCAGTAGTACCGGACAGGGGACTAATGAAAAACTGTTTTTT.

This clonotype has a count of ten or more. This chain uses TRBV28 with TRBJ1-1; D possibly corresponds to TRBD1 (5 bases). Germline lookup yields CDR1 MDHEN and CDR2 SYDVKM. The CDR3 has 13 residues. The V end was cut by 5 bases, the J end by 10 bases, with 17 bases between. CDR3 DNA: TGTGCCAGCAGTGAGGGAAGGGGTCGGGCAGCTTTCTTT. This translates into CASSEGRGRAAFF.

The CDR3 loop is CASSPSGGFAEELFF. CDR3 in DNA: TGTGCCAGCAGCCCTAGCGGGGGCTTCGCCGAGGAGCTGTTTTTT. The chain combines TRBV7-2 with TRBJ2-2; 10 positions match TRBD2. Losses at the gene ends were 5 bases for V and 10 bases for J; bases not matched to a gene: 10. There are 15 residues in the CDR3. CDR1 and CDR2 from the germline V gene are SGHTA and FQGNSA.

This clonotype was picked up a small number of times. The J gene is TRBJ2-3, the V gene TRBV18; perhaps TRBD2 as D (6 bases). The CDR3 contains 13 residues. CDR1 and CDR2 (germline): KGHSH, LQKENI. With 6 bases removed from V and 5 bases from J, the gap between germline ends came to 12 bases. This CDR3 is CASSPGAGDTQYF. In DNA form, the CDR3 reads TGTGCCAGCTCCCCGGGAGCCGGAGATACGCAGTATTTT.